This TCR beta chain is from a study of blood T cell repertoires in COVID-19. At the level of the study: In each case, the material was cDNA or gDNA derived from T cells, B-cell-depleted T cells, or PBMCs.

V lost 5 bases and J lost 9; bases outside the gene matches: 15. Germline V gives CDR1 SGHRS, CDR2 YFSETQ. The CDR3 is made up of 16 amino acids. In assigning cohorts, the study relied on participant-reported clinical history. Those designated as exposed participants met a COVID-19 case within 2 weeks before study entry. Sequencing was performed with immunoSEQ multiplex PCR; in TCRdb, only in-frame clones are kept and a portion is missing. The sample consists of approximately 300,000 clones, more than 90% of them appearing once. The chain couples TRBV5-1 to TRBJ2-1; 9 bases fit TRBD1. The receptor was derived from a woman in her twenties or thirties who had been exposed to COVID-19. The sample taken for sequencing was PBMCs or T cells enriched from blood (not recorded which). The DNA of the CDR3 is TGCGCCAGCAGTATAATTCCGGGACAGGGCGCGCGTGAGCAGTTCTTC. Translation gives CASSIIPGQGAREQFF.